These 20 T cell receptor beta chains were all obtained from the same sample, sequenced in a study of blood T cell repertoires in COVID-19. The data were produced by immunoSEQ multiplex PCR, yet TCRdb's version contains in-frame clones alone and is incomplete. The sample includes about 170,000 clones, 70% to 85% seen only once; the top ten take around 19%. What was sequenced was PBMCs or T cells enriched from blood (not recorded which). These receptors all come from a woman between 65 and 79 years old in a cohort exposed to, infected with or recovered from COVID-19 (not recorded which).

This rearrangement joins TRBV3-1 (or the pseudogene TRBV3-2) to TRBJ1-1, with 9 bases that match TRBD1. Trimming took 4 bases from V and 3 from J; bases not matched to a gene: 3. Germline CDR1 LGHDT, CDR2 YNNKEL (reference sequence). This CDR3 has 14 residues. The CDR3 bases are TGTGCCAGCAGCCTCCGGGACAGGGACACTGAAGCTTTCTTT. It yields the protein CASSLRDRDTEAFF.

This clone was recorded a few times. The chain is built from TRBV11-3 and TRBJ2-7; TRBD1 agrees at 9 bases. This CDR3 is 15 amino acids long. With 4 bases clipped from V and 0 bases from J, the junction kept 4 bases outside the gene matches. CDR1 and CDR2 from the germline V gene are SGHNT and YENEEA. In DNA, the CDR3 is TGTGCCAGCAGCTCGTCACAGGGGGCCTCCTACGAGCAGTACTTC. This sequence encodes CASSSSQGASYEQYF.

This chain links TRBV11-1 with TRBJ2-7; weak D call: TRBD2 (5 bases). CDR3 length: 14 residues. The germline gives CDR1 SGHAT, CDR2 FQDESV (reference sequence). The V and J ends lost 5 bases and 2 bases respectively, with 13 bases between them. CDR3 coding DNA: TGTGCCAGCAGCCCTGCGGGTATAACCTACGAGCAGTACTTC. It specifies CASSPAGITYEQYF. Based on the CDR3 plus reference TRBV11-1 and TRBJ2-7, the full variable domain is EAEVAQSPRYKITEKSQAVAFWCDPISGHATLYWYRQILGQGPELLVQFQDESVVDDSQLPKDRFSAERLKGVDSTLKIQPAELGDSAMYLCASSPAGITYEQYFGPGTRLTVT.

The CDR3 reads CASSPGRADYGYTF. As DNA, the CDR3 is TGTGCCAGCAGCCCCGGGAGGGCGGACTATGGCTACACCTTC. The gene calls are TRBV5-4 and TRBJ1-2; D ambiguous. CDR3 length equals 14 residues. The germline V gene has CDR1 SGHNT and CDR2 YYREEE (reference sequence). V was shortened by 4 bases and J by 3 bases, with 13 bases between the two germline ends.

The chain is built from TRBV7-9 and TRBJ2-3; D is unclear. The CDR3 runs to 14 residues. Germline V CDR1 and CDR2: SEHNR, FQNEAQ (reference sequence). Trimming removed 1 base at V and 0 bases at J, with 5 bases between. CDR3 DNA sequence: TGTGCCAGCAGCTTAGGCGTTAGCACAGATACGCAGTATTTT. Encoded protein: CASSLGVSTDTQYF.

The chain is built from TRBV18 and TRBJ2-7; TRBD1 aligns across 9 bases. The CDR3 has 15 residues. CDR1 and CDR2 from the germline V gene are KGHSH and LQKENI. V lost 2 bases to trimming and J lost 0 bases; unmatched junction nucleotides: 2. Here the CDR3 reads CASSPGTGYSYEQYF. The CDR3 region has the DNA TGTGCCAGCTCACCAGGGACAGGGTACTCCTACGAGCAGTACTTC.

The chain recombines TRBV30 with TRBJ1-5; D is unclear. Trimming pared 0 bases from V and 5 bases from J, leaving 8 bases between. Germline CDR1 is GTSNPN and CDR2 is SVGIG (reference sequence). The CDR3 totals 13 residues. The chain's CDR3 is CAWSVGGHQPQHF. DNA of the CDR3: TGTGCCTGGAGTGTTGGCGGGCATCAGCCCCAGCATTTT.

This chain links TRBV5-6 with TRBJ2-5; 11 bases line up with TRBD2. The CDR3 runs to 17 residues. Trimming at V came to 3 bases and at J to 4 bases, leaving 11 bases not matched to a gene. The germline V gene has CDR1 SGHDT and CDR2 YYEEEE. Here the CDR3 DNA reads TGTGCCAGCAGCTCTGGGTTCGGCGGGACTAGCGGAGAGACCCAGTACTTC. Its translation: CASSSGFGGTSGETQYF. Supplemented by reference TRBV5-6 and TRBJ2-5, the full variable domain reads DAGVTQSPTHLIKTRGQQVTLRCSPKSGHDTVSWYQQALGQGPQFIFQYYEEEERQRGNFPDRFSGHQFPNYSSELNVNALLLGDSALYLCASSSGFGGTSGETQYFGPGTRLLVL.

This chain joins TRBV7-2 and TRBJ2-1; a possible D gene is TRBD2 (6 bases). Germline V CDR1 and CDR2: SGHTA, FQGNSA. V was shortened by 1 base and J by 0 bases, with 10 bases between the two germline ends. CDR3 length: 16 residues. The CDR3: CASSLVAGSSYNEQFF. CDR3 bases: TGTGCCAGCAGCTTAGTTGCGGGATCCTCCTACAATGAGCAGTTCTTC.

The chain recombines TRBV4-1 with TRBJ2-1; 8 bases agree with TRBD1. The V gene's germline CDR1 is MGHRA and CDR2 YSYEKL. The CDR3 is made up of 12 amino acids. The V segment lost 6 bases and the J segment 15 bases; nucleotides outside the gene matches: 10. The CDR3 region has the DNA TGCGCCAGCAGTATACAGGGGGGAATTCGGTTCTTC. Translating gives CASSIQGGIRFF.

V usage is TRBV5-1 and J usage is TRBJ1-1, with 7 nucleotides matching TRBD1. V was pared by 4 bases and J by 3 bases, with 3 bases of the junction left unmatched. The length of the CDR3 is 13 residues. The germline V gene encodes CDR1 SGHRS and CDR2 YFSETQ. The CDR3: CASSITGDTEAFF. The CDR3 region has the DNA TGCGCCAGCAGCATCACAGGGGACACTGAAGCTTTCTTT.

The V gene is TRBV28, the J gene TRBJ2-5; TRBD1 might be the D (8 bases). Between the trimmed V and J ends, which lost 6 bases and 5 bases, there was a span of 22 bases. Germline-derived CDR1 and CDR2 are MDHEN and SYDVKM. This CDR3 is 16 amino acids long. The CDR3 nucleotides are TGTGCCAGCAGAAATGAGCGGGACAGGCTGGGCGAGACCCAGTACTTC. Its protein is CASRNERDRLGETQYF.

This clone was recorded once. The chain recombines TRBV5-8 with TRBJ1-5; no clear D gene. Germline lookup yields CDR1 SGHTS and CDR2 YDEGEE. V dropped 0 bases and J dropped 7 bases, with 8 bases sitting between them. The CDR3 runs to 13 residues. CDR3 sequence: CASSLALGQPQHF. The CDR3 DNA sequence: TGTGCCAGCAGCTTGGCGCTCGGGCAGCCCCAGCATTTT.

V usage is TRBV6-5 and J usage is TRBJ2-1; D gene ambiguous. The CDR3 length is 15 residues. V was trimmed by 6 bases and J by 2 bases, leaving 14 bases between them. Per germline, CDR1 MNHEY and CDR2 SVGAGI. The CDR3: CASSYGLPAYNEQFF. The CDR3 DNA reads TGTGCCAGCAGCTACGGTCTCCCGGCCTACAATGAGCAGTTCTTC.

The chain joins TRBV7-2 to TRBJ2-5, with D unclear. The CDR3 is 13 residues long. Germline values: CDR1 SGHTA, CDR2 FQGNSA. Trimming stripped 2 bases from V and 4 bases from J, with 8 bases between. The CDR3 protein is CASSLNFGETQYF. The CDR3 DNA follows: TGTGCCAGCAGCTTAAATTTCGGAGAGACCCAGTACTTC.

In its sample, this clone was seen a few times. This chain links TRBV5-4 with TRBJ2-3; 7 nucleotides line up with TRBD2. From germline, CDR1 is SGHNT and CDR2 YYREEE (reference sequence). Trimming took 4 bases from V and 1 from J; bases not matched to a gene: 6. The CDR3 covers 15 residues. In nucleotides, the CDR3 is TGTGCCAGCAGCCCAGCGGGACTGGGCACAGATACGCAGTATTTT. This translates into CASSPAGLGTDTQYF.

This chain joins TRBV2 and TRBJ2-1, with D perhaps matching TRBD1 (5 bases). The CDR3 loop spans 13 amino acids. The germline CDR1 and CDR2 sequences are SNHLY and FYNNEI. The CDR3 protein is CAAGQGSYNEQFF. Here the CDR3 DNA reads TGTGCAGCAGGTCAGGGCTCCTACAATGAGCAGTTCTTC.

The rearrangement joins TRBV7-8 to TRBJ1-4; D might be TRBD1 (6 bases). Germline V gives CDR1 SGHVS, CDR2 FQNEAQ. This CDR3 comprises 14 residues. V gave up 0 bases and J gave up 11 bases, with 13 bases separating them. For the CDR3, the DNA is TGTGCCAGCAGCTTAGCCCCAGGGGTTGGTAAACTGTTTTTT. Protein: CASSLAPGVGKLFF. Together with reference TRBV7-8 and TRBJ1-4, the CDR3 gives the full variable domain: GAGVSQSPRYKVAKRGQDVALRCDPISGHVSLFWYQQALGQGPEFLTYFQNEAQLDKSGLPSDRFFAERPEGSVSTLKIQRTQQEDSAVYLCASSLAPGVGKLFFGSGTQLSVL.

The chain joins TRBV7-8 to TRBJ1-2, with 8 nucleotides matching TRBD1. The CDR3 runs to 14 residues. The germline V gene encodes CDR1 SGHVS and CDR2 FQNEAQ. Trimming at V came to 5 bases and at J to 5 bases, leaving 7 bases not matched to a gene. The CDR3 DNA reads as TGTGCCAGCAGCGCGGGCAGGGGGCTTTATGGCTACACCTTC. Protein product: CASSAGRGLYGYTF.

The rearrangement links TRBV11-1 to TRBJ2-2, with TRBD1 as a possible D gene (6 bases). CDR1 and CDR2 (germline): SGHAT, FQDESV (reference sequence). The CDR3 loop spans 15 amino acids. Trimming took 5 bases from V and 7 from J, leaving 17 bases between them. CDR3 sequence (DNA): TGTGCCAGCAGCCCGGGAACAGGGACAATCGGGGAGCTGTTTTTT. Its translation: CASSPGTGTIGELFF.